Below, 28 T cell receptor beta chains from the same sample are listed, as sequenced in a study of shared clonotypes between healthy human individuals. Repertoires were generated with immunoSEQ multiplex PCR, while TCRdb's copy carries only in-frame clones and drops some. This table holds about 380,000 clones, about 96% found once. The sample consisted of memory CD8+ T cells sorted from blood. Subset indicated: CD45RO+ cells pooled with CCR7-negative TemRA cells. The receptors come from a man aged 25-40 years in good health.

The chain carries TRBV11-2 and TRBJ2-7; 10 bases map to TRBD1. The CDR3 has 12 residues. Germline assignment: CDR1 SGHAT and CDR2 FQNNGV. The V segment lost 5 bases and the J segment 6 bases; nucleotides outside the gene matches: 1. This CDR3 is CASSRDRGEQYF. CDR3 nucleotides: TGTGCCAGCAGCCGGGACAGGGGCGAGCAGTACTTC.

The chain is built from TRBV29-1 and TRBJ1-2; no definite D call. Germline assignment: CDR1 SQVTM and CDR2 ANQGSEA. The V and J ends lost 6 bases and 4 bases respectively, with 15 bases between them. The length of the CDR3 is 13 residues. CDR3 loop: CSVATSGFYGYTF. The CDR3 bases are TGCAGCGTCGCGACCTCAGGATTCTATGGCTACACCTTC.

The count of this clone is one. The chain carries TRBV2 and TRBJ2-2; 13 bases agree with TRBD2. The V gene end was trimmed by 6 bases and the J gene end by 4 bases; junction bases not matched to a gene: 2. Looked up from germline, CDR1 is SNHLY and CDR2 is FYNNEI. The CDR3 consists of 15 residues. The CDR3 region is CASRLAGGFTGELFF. The CDR3 bases are TGTGCCAGCAGACTAGCGGGAGGGTTCACCGGGGAGCTGTTTTTT.

This rearrangement joins TRBV5-6 to TRBJ1-2, with D perhaps TRBD1 (5 bases). Trimming took 2 bases from V and 8 from J, leaving 13 bases between them. CDR1 and CDR2 from the germline V gene are SGHDT and YYEEEE. CDR3 length: 13 residues. Here the CDR3 DNA reads TGTGCCAGCAGCTTCGGAGGGGTGGGAGGCTACACCTTC. This sequence encodes CASSFGGVGGYTF. Based on the CDR3 plus reference TRBV5-6 and TRBJ1-2, the full variable domain is DAGVTQSPTHLIKTRGQQVTLRCSPKSGHDTVSWYQQALGQGPQFIFQYYEEEERQRGNFPDRFSGHQFPNYSSELNVNALLLGDSALYLCASSFGGVGGYTFGSGTRLTVV.

The CDR3 nucleotides read TGTGCCTGGAGTGAACTAGCGGACTTTTACTCCTACAATGAGCAGTTCTTC. Protein sequence: CAWSELADFYSYNEQFF. V gene TRBV30 combines with J gene TRBJ2-1; 8 bases map to TRBD2. J was trimmed by 0 bases and V by 1 base; bases with no gene match: 8. CDR1 is GTSNPN and CDR2 is SVGIG in the germline V gene (reference sequence). The CDR3 is made up of 17 amino acids.

Note on this clone: Other DNA variants within this sample encode the same CDR3. The J gene is TRBJ1-5, the V gene TRBV6-5; D gene unclear. The length of the CDR3 is 14 residues. Germline V gene data show CDR1 as MNHEY and CDR2 as SVGAGI. Trimming left V 0 bases short and J 2 bases short, with 5 bases between. The CDR3 loop reads CASSYSAGNQPQHF. In nucleotides, the CDR3 is TGTGCCAGCAGTTACTCCGCGGGCAATCAGCCCCAGCATTTT.

The CDR3 DNA reads TGCGCCAGCAGCTTGGGGATAGCGGGAGGGCGCACAGATACGCAGTATTTT. It specifies CASSLGIAGGRTDTQYF. The chain carries TRBV5-1 and TRBJ2-3; 11 positions match TRBD2. This CDR3 is 17 amino acids long. Per germline, CDR1 SGHRS and CDR2 YFSETQ. Trimming at V came to 0 bases and at J to 1 base, leaving 4 bases not matched to a gene.

This rearrangement joins TRBV19 to TRBJ2-3; the D gene is possibly TRBD2 (5 bases). V was pared by 3 bases and J by 1 base, with 5 bases between. The CDR3 covers 13 residues. Germline values: CDR1 LNHDA, CDR2 SQIVND (reference sequence). The CDR3 sequence is CASSMEGTDTQYF. Here the CDR3 DNA reads TGTGCCAGTAGTATGGAGGGCACAGATACGCAGTATTTT. The whole variable domain, remainder taken from reference TRBV19 and TRBJ2-3, is DGGITQSPKYLFRKEGQNVTLSCEQNLNHDAMYWYRQDPGQGLRLIYYSQIVNDFQKGDIAEGYSVSREKKESFPLTVTSAQKNPTAFYLCASSMEGTDTQYFGPGTRLTVL.

The chain recombines TRBV4-1 with TRBJ1-3; D remains ambiguous. This CDR3 spans 14 amino acids. V dropped 2 bases and J dropped 0 bases, with 5 bases sitting between them. Looked up from germline, CDR1 is MGHRA and CDR2 is YSYEKL. The CDR3 sequence is CASSQPGSGNTIYF. The CDR3 DNA follows: TGCGCCAGCAGCCAACCAGGCTCTGGAAACACCATATATTTT.

This chain connects TRBV5-1 to TRBJ1-1, with D possibly TRBD1 on 6 matching bases. The germline CDR1 and CDR2 sequences are SGHRS and YFSETQ. There are 14 residues in the CDR3. V lost 0 bases and J lost 6, with 12 bases in between. The chain's CDR3 is CASSLEQGISEAFF. The DNA for the CDR3 is TGCGCCAGCAGCTTGGAACAGGGAATCTCTGAAGCTTTCTTT.

V is TRBV7-8 and J is TRBJ2-7; 8 bases align to TRBD1. V lost 5 bases to trimming and J lost 1 base; unmatched junction nucleotides: 7. Looked up from germline, CDR1 is SGHVS and CDR2 is FQNEAQ. CDR3 size: 15 residues. CDR3 nucleotides: TGTGCCAGCAGCATCGGACAGGGTCTTTCCTACGAGCAGTACTTC. It yields the protein CASSIGQGLSYEQYF.

The chain is built from TRBV7-4 and TRBJ2-7; D is undetermined. Deletions cut 1 base from V and 2 bases from J, with 3 bases between. CDR1 is SGHVT and CDR2 is SQSDAQ in the germline V gene. CDR3 length: 12 residues. The CDR3 loop is CASSLGAYEQYF. The CDR3 DNA reads as TGTGCCAGCAGCTTAGGGGCCTACGAGCAGTACTTC.

The V gene is TRBV28, the J gene TRBJ2-7; TRBD2 agrees at 10 bases. CDR3 length: 16 amino acids. Germline V gives CDR1 MDHEN, CDR2 SYDVKM. J was trimmed by 4 bases and V by 1 base; bases with no gene match: 7. The CDR3 loop reads CASSLSGLAGDYEQYF. The CDR3 DNA follows: TGTGCCAGCAGTTTATCAGGGCTAGCGGGAGATTACGAGCAGTACTTC.

CDR3 protein: CASSLRSGPDTQYF. CDR3 coding DNA: TGTGCCAGCTCACTCCGGAGCGGGCCAGATACGCAGTATTTT. The J gene is TRBJ2-3, the V gene TRBV18, with D maybe TRBD2 (6 bases). Trimming shortened V by 4 bases and J by 4 bases, and 12 bases separated the two germline ends. The germline gives CDR1 KGHSH, CDR2 LQKENI. This CDR3 comprises 14 residues.

The genes are TRBV7-2 and TRBJ2-7; D remains ambiguous. Deletions cut 3 bases from V and 0 bases from J, with 9 bases between. This CDR3 is 14 amino acids long. Germline lookup yields CDR1 SGHTA and CDR2 FQGNSA. In DNA, the CDR3 is TGTGCCAGCAGCTTTGACGGGTCCTCCTACGAGCAGTACTTC. This sequence encodes CASSFDGSSYEQYF.

This sequence joins TRBV4-1 and TRBJ2-4, with TRBD1 matching 10 bases. The CDR3 has 13 amino acids. The germline CDR1 and CDR2 sequences are MGHRA and YSYEKL. The V and J ends lost 5 bases and 9 bases, in that order; junction bases with no gene match: 4. This chain's CDR3 is CASSSGQGSIQYF. CDR3 in DNA: TGCGCCAGCAGCTCGGGACAGGGGAGCATTCAGTACTTC.

V and J are TRBV2 and TRBJ2-1; 14 bases line up with TRBD2. Losses at the gene ends were 6 bases for V and 9 bases for J; bases not matched to a gene: 7. The germline V gene has CDR1 SNHLY and CDR2 FYNNEI. This CDR3 spans 15 amino acids. The CDR3 sequence: CASRGTSGRGGEQFF. The CDR3 DNA reads as TGTGCCAGCAGAGGGACTAGCGGGAGAGGTGGTGAGCAGTTCTTC.

The rearrangement joins TRBV5-6 to TRBJ2-7; unclear D gene. The CDR3 sequence is 11 residues long. The germline V gene encodes CDR1 SGHDT and CDR2 YYEEEE. V was shortened by 4 bases and J by 5 bases, with 7 bases between the two germline ends. The CDR3 bases are TGTGCCAGCAGCCTTAATAACGAGCAGTACTTC. Its translation is CASSLNNEQYF.

V gene TRBV25-1 combines with J gene TRBJ2-5; 7 nucleotides agree with TRBD2. Trimming removed 1 base from V and 5 bases from J; junction bases left unmatched: 10. The CDR3 has 16 residues. Germline assignment: CDR1 MGHDK and CDR2 SYGVNS. The CDR3 here is CASSELSGEGLETQYF. The CDR3 DNA follows: TGTGCCAGCAGTGAATTGTCGGGGGAGGGCTTGGAGACCCAGTACTTC.

The V gene is TRBV6-5, the J gene TRBJ2-4; D unclear. The germline gives CDR1 MNHEY, CDR2 SVGAGI. This CDR3 region has 13 residues. V shed 6 bases and J shed 0 bases, with 6 bases lying between them. CDR3: CASRELAKNIQYF. CDR3 nucleotide sequence: TGTGCCAGCAGAGAGCTAGCCAAAAACATTCAGTACTTC.

This chain connects TRBV7-8 to TRBJ1-5; perhaps TRBD1 as D (5 bases). The CDR3 loop spans 14 amino acids. The V end lost 6 bases, the J end lost 4 bases, and 13 bases lay between the germline ends. Germline CDR1 reads SGHVS; CDR2 reads FQNEAQ. This CDR3 is CASSLWGGNQPQHF. DNA of the CDR3: TGTGCCAGCAGTCTGTGGGGGGGAAATCAGCCCCAGCATTTT.

Regarding this clone: The identical CDR3 is also encoded by other nucleotide sequences in the sample. The chain uses TRBV19 and TRBJ2-1; TRBD2 matches 9 bases. This CDR3 region has 15 residues. Germline values: CDR1 LNHDA, CDR2 SQIVND (reference sequence). With V trimmed by 5 bases and J by 0 bases, 2 bases remained unmatched. CDR3 protein: CASSLAGSSYNEQFF. The CDR3 DNA follows: TGTGCCAGTAGTCTAGCGGGGAGCTCCTACAATGAGCAGTTCTTC.

This chain uses TRBV7-9 with TRBJ2-1, with D possibly called TRBD1 or TRBD2 (5 bases each). The CDR3 contains 14 residues. V lost 5 bases and J lost 7, with 15 bases in between. Germline V gene data show CDR1 as SEHNR and CDR2 as FQNEAQ (reference sequence). CDR3 DNA sequence: TGTGCCAGCAGCATGGGACCCCCGAAGAATGAGCAGTTCTTC. Protein: CASSMGPPKNEQFF.

The genes are TRBV7-9 and TRBJ2-2; no reliable D call. V was clipped by 1 base and J by 6 bases, with 9 bases between them. Germline values: CDR1 SEHNR, CDR2 FQNEAQ (reference sequence). The CDR3 is 14 amino acids. The CDR3 bases are TGTGCCAGCAGCTTAGGGCCAGTGCCCGGGGAGCTGTTTTTT. As protein: CASSLGPVPGELFF. Looking up the rest from reference TRBV7-9 and TRBJ2-2 gives the full variable domain: DTGVSQNPRHKITKRGQNVTFRCDPISEHNRLYWYRQTLGQGPEFLTYFQNEAQLEKSRLLSDRFSAERPKGSFSTLEIQRTEQGDSAMYLCASSLGPVPGELFFGEGSRLTVL.

The rearrangement links TRBV14 to TRBJ2-1; the D call may be TRBD1 or TRBD2 (7 bases each). Germline lookup yields CDR1 SGHDN and CDR2 FVKESK. V gave up 1 base and J gave up 13 bases, with 17 bases separating them. There are 14 residues in the CDR3. The CDR3 sequence: CASSQGGGGSKQFF. The CDR3 nucleotides are TGTGCCAGCAGCCAAGGAGGGGGCGGGAGCAAACAGTTCTTC.

This sequence joins TRBV19 and TRBJ2-7; D ambiguous. In germline, CDR1 is LNHDA, CDR2 SQIVND (reference sequence). This CDR3 contains 13 residues. Trimming stripped 4 bases from V and 3 bases from J, with 10 bases between. CDR3 in DNA: TGTGCCAGTAGTAGGAGACAAGGCTACGAGCAGTACTTC. Amino acids: CASSRRQGYEQYF.

In regard to this clone: Other DNA sequences in this sample translate to the same CDR3. The V call is TRBV5-4, the J call TRBJ1-1, with D hard to call. This CDR3 comprises 12 residues. Germline lookup yields CDR1 SGHNT and CDR2 YYREEE (reference sequence). Trimming pared 2 bases from V and 3 bases from J, leaving 5 bases between. In DNA form, the CDR3 reads TGTGCCAGCAGCTTAATGGACACTGAAGCTTTCTTT. Amino acids: CASSLMDTEAFF.

This sequence joins TRBV5-1 and TRBJ2-3; D not resolved. The ends were cut back, 3 bases at V and 5 bases at J, with 16 bases in the middle. In germline, CDR1 is SGHRS, CDR2 YFSETQ. The CDR3 sequence is 15 residues long. CDR3 DNA sequence: TGCGCCAGCAGCTCCACCAGCCTGCGGATAGATACGCAGTATTTT. Protein product: CASSSTSLRIDTQYF. Filled out from reference TRBV5-1 and TRBJ2-3, the complete variable domain reads KAGVTQTPRYLIKTRGQQVTLSCSPISGHRSVSWYQQTPGQGLQFLFEYFSETQRNKGNFPGRFSGRQFSNSRSEMNVSTLELGDSALYLCASSSTSLRIDTQYFGPGTRLTVL.